A selection of T cell receptor beta chains follows, all from one sample in a study of T cell repertoires in cytomegalovirus infection. One entry per CDR3 protein results from TCRdb running MiXCR on the reads. The table has about 200,000 distinct CDR3 sequences, more than 9% seen once. The specimen sequenced was PBMCs. These receptors originate from a human donor in good health (CMV status not recorded). Some clones in this sample may be carry-over from other donors' samples. CDR3s include the opening cysteine and the closing phenylalanine or tryptophan. D genes are given only for firm matches. Where a row states a size, it is once, few, many or the class of an expanded clone; other rows omit it.

j_call d_call clone_size v_call cdr3_nt cdr3_aa
TRBJ1-1 NA many TRBV28 TGTGCCAGCAGTTTATGCTTGTTGGGGGCTTTCTTT CASSLCLLGAFF
TRBJ2-7 NA few TRBV5-6 TGTGCCAGCACCCCCGCTGTAGTGAGCGGAGGGGTCTACGAGCAGTACTTC CASTPAVVSGGVYEQYF
TRBJ2-7 TRBD1 many TRBV7-9 TGTGCCAGCAGCTTAGAGGACAGGGCCTACGAGCAGTACTTC CASSLEDRAYEQYF
TRBJ2-7 TRBD2 NA TRBV7-9 TGTGCCAGCAGGCCTAGCGGGAGCTTGAACGAGCAGTACTTC CASRPSGSLNEQYF
TRBJ2-1 NA NA TRBV29-1 TGCAGCTTCACCGGGACGAGCGATGAGCAGTTCTTC CSFTGTSDEQFF
TRBJ1-2 NA few TRBV28 TGTGCCAGCAGTTTGGTTACCCCTGATAACTATGGCTACACCTTC CASSLVTPDNYGYTF
TRBJ2-1 NA NA TRBV29-1 TGCAGCGCCAACGGAGATTCCGCCAGCTCCTACAATGAGCAGTTCTTC CSANGDSASSYNEQFF
TRBJ2-3 NA few TRBV29-1 TGCAGCGTCAATCGCGCAGATACGCAGTATTTT CSVNRADTQYF
TRBJ2-7 NA many TRBV7-9 TGTGCCAGCAGCTCCGGGGGGCCCACCTACGAGCAGTACTTC CASSSGGPTYEQYF
TRBJ1-1 NA many TRBV12-5 TGTGCTAGTGGTTCGGACGGGGGGGGAAGTGAAGCTTTCTTT CASGSDGGGSEAFF
TRBJ1-6 NA NA TRBV12-3/TRBV12-4 TGTGCCAGCAGTTTAAGACCCGCTAATTCACCCCTCCACTTT CASSLRPANSPLHF
TRBJ2-7 NA many TRBV6-2/TRBV6-3 TGTGCCAGCAGTTACTACGCTGGGCCTAGCTCCTACGAGCAGTACTTC CASSYYAGPSSYEQYF
TRBJ2-7 NA few TRBV12-3/TRBV12-4 TGTGCCAGCAGGGGGGGTCTAAGCTCCTACGAGCAGTACTTC CASRGGLSSYEQYF
TRBJ2-3 TRBD1 few TRBV5-1 TGCGCCAGCAGATACCGGGACAGATACACAGATACGCAGTATTTT CASRYRDRYTDTQYF
TRBJ2-7 NA many TRBV7-2 TGTGCCAGCAGCTTAGCAGCGGTACCCTACGAGCAGTACTTC CASSLAAVPYEQYF
TRBJ2-5 TRBD1 many TRBV28 TGTGCCAGCAGTTTAGTTCCAGGGGGCAGTGGTCAAGAGACCCAGTACTTC CASSLVPGGSGQETQYF
TRBJ2-7 NA NA TRBV6-2/TRBV6-3 TGTGCCAGCAGTTACGGTGGGGCCGCCTCCTACGAGCAGTACTTC CASSYGGAASYEQYF
TRBJ2-3 NA many TRBV7-2 TGTGCCAGCAGCCCACACGAGGGTACGCAGTATTTT CASSPHEGTQYF
TRBJ2-7 TRBD2 many TRBV7-2 TGTGCCAGCAGCTTAGGTCTCGGGACTACCTACGAGCAGTACTTC CASSLGLGTTYEQYF
TRBJ2-7 NA few TRBV7-2 TGTGCCAGCACCTACAAGCACGAGCAGTACTTC CASTYKHEQYF
TRBJ1-2 NA many TRBV7-2 TGTGCCAGCAGCCTCGGAGGCATTGGCTACACCTTC CASSLGGIGYTF
TRBJ2-3 NA few TRBV20-1 TGCAGTGCTAGGGTGATCGCGCAGTATTTT CSARVIAQYF
TRBJ1-1 NA many TRBV4-1 TGCGCCAGCAGCCAAGGTCGTGGGGCTGGGGGTGCTTTCTTT CASSQGRGAGGAFF
TRBJ1-2 NA many TRBV7-8 TGTGCCAGCAGCTCACGGGAGGGCGATGGCTACACCTTC CASSSREGDGYTF
TRBJ1-2 NA many TRBV7-2 TGTGCCAGCAGCTTAGAGCTAGGGCTTAACTATGGCTACACCTTC CASSLELGLNYGYTF
TRBJ2-5 TRBD2 NA TRBV20-1 TGCAGTGCTAGAGGACTAGCGGGAGGATCCCGGAACATCCAAGAGACCCAGTACTTC CSARGLAGGSRNIQETQYF
TRBJ2-3 NA many TRBV7-8 TGTGCCAGCAGCTTACGCACAGATACGCAGTATTTT CASSLRTDTQYF
TRBJ1-1 TRBD1 few TRBV12-3/TRBV12-4 TGTGCCAGCTCTAAAGTCCGGGACAGAGCGAGTTTTGAAGCTTTCTTT CASSKVRDRASFEAFF
TRBJ1-5 TRBD1 few TRBV2 TGTGCCAGCAGATCCGACAGGGGGAACAATCAGCCCCAGCATTTT CASRSDRGNNQPQHF
TRBJ1-2 TRBD1 many TRBV7-2 TGTGCCAGCAGCTCGAGGGGGCAGACAGTCCACACCTTC CASSSRGQTVHTF
TRBJ1-1 TRBD1 NA TRBV2 TGTGCCAGCACGTTCAAACAGGGGGGCACTGAAGCTTTCTTT CASTFKQGGTEAFF
TRBJ2-7 NA few TRBV30 TGTGCCTGGAGTGTACTGTGGGGCAAGACCTACGAGCAGTACTTC CAWSVLWGKTYEQYF
TRBJ2-1 NA NA TRBV5-1 TGCGCCAGCAGCTCGGCAGCTCCTAGCTCCTACAATGAGCAGTTCTTC CASSSAAPSSYNEQFF
TRBJ2-1 NA many TRBV7-2 TGTGCCAGCAGCCCAGGAGGTGTGACTAGAAATGAGCAGTTCTTC CASSPGGVTRNEQFF
TRBJ2-3 TRBD1 NA TRBV20-1 TGCAGTGCTCCGCGGACAGGGGGCACAGATACGCAGTATTTT CSAPRTGGTDTQYF
TRBJ2-1 TRBD2 many TRBV6-2/TRBV6-3 TGTGCCAGCAGTTACCGTGGACTAGCGGACCACTCCTACAATGAGCAGTTCTTC CASSYRGLADHSYNEQFF
TRBJ2-7 TRBD2 NA TRBV20-1 TGCAGTGCTGAGGAACTAGCGGGGGGCTACGAGCAGTACTTC CSAEELAGGYEQYF
TRBJ2-7 NA few TRBV5-5 TGTGCCAGCAGCTTGGTGGCTTATTCCTACGAGCAGTACTTC CASSLVAYSYEQYF
TRBJ1-6 NA NA TRBV7-2 TGTGCCAGCAGCAAAACGACCTCGTTGGATTCACCCCTCCACTTT CASSKTTSLDSPLHF
TRBJ2-1 NA many TRBV6-1 TGTGCCAGCAGTGAAGGTCCAGTTATCTATGAGCAGTTCTTC CASSEGPVIYEQFF
TRBJ2-3 NA many TRBV10-3 TGTGCCACCTCTATAGCCGACAGAAACACAGATACGCAGTATTTT CATSIADRNTDTQYF
TRBJ2-5 TRBD1 NA TRBV5-1 TGCGCCAGCAGCGTCGGGACAGAGGAGACCCAGTACTTC CASSVGTEETQYF
TRBJ2-3 TRBD2 many TRBV20-1 TGCAGTGCTAGAAGCTGGGCTAGCGGAGCCACAGATACGCAGTATTTT CSARSWASGATDTQYF
TRBJ2-7 TRBD1 NA TRBV12-3/TRBV12-4 TGTGCCAGCACCCTACCCGAGACAGGGGCCTACGAGCAGTACTTC CASTLPETGAYEQYF
TRBJ1-1 NA many TRBV20-1 TGCAGTGCTAAAACAGCCATGAACACTGAAGCTTTCTTT CSAKTAMNTEAFF
TRBJ2-7 NA few TRBV20-1 TGCAGTGCTCCGACGGACGCCTACGAGCAGTACTTC CSAPTDAYEQYF
TRBJ2-1 TRBD2 many TRBV6-2/TRBV6-3 TGTGCCAGCAGTTACGGGGTACTAGCGAAGATAGAGCAGTTCTTC CASSYGVLAKIEQFF
TRBJ1-2 NA many TRBV11-2 TGTGCCAGCAGCTTAGGACACTCTATGGGCTACACCTTC CASSLGHSMGYTF
TRBJ2-2 NA many TRBV28 TGTGCCAGCAGTTTCAGGACCCCGGTCGGGGAGCTGTTTTTT CASSFRTPVGELFF
TRBJ1-1 NA few TRBV20-1 TGCAGTGTGCCGGACGTAGGGGAAGCTTTCTTT CSVPDVGEAFF
TRBJ2-6 NA NA TRBV20-1 TGCAGTGCTAGAGACACCCAGGCCGTGGGCGGGGCCAACGTCCTGACTTTC CSARDTQAVGGANVLTF
TRBJ2-3 NA few TRBV5-1 TGCGCCAGCAGCTTGGAGGCCCACGGGACGCAGTATTTT CASSLEAHGTQYF
TRBJ2-2 TRBD2 many TRBV7-2 TGTGCCAGCAGCGCTGGACTAGCGGGTACCGGGGAGCTGTTTTTT CASSAGLAGTGELFF
TRBJ1-1 NA few TRBV7-6 TGTGCCAGCAGCTTAGCGCGGAGGGCAGAAGCTTTCTTT CASSLARRAEAFF
TRBJ2-5 NA many TRBV7-2 TGTGCCAGCAGCTTAATGGCTGAAGAGACCCAGTACTTC CASSLMAEETQYF
TRBJ1-1 TRBD1 NA TRBV7-6 TGTGCCAGCAGCTTGACAGGGGATATCACTGAAGCTTTCTTT CASSLTGDITEAFF